The rows below give T cell receptor beta chains drawn from one sample of a study of CD8+ T cells in alopecia areata. The method was immunoSEQ multiplex PCR; TCRdb's version includes in-frame clones alone and lacks a portion of them. The sample includes roughly 180,000 clones, about 63% seen only once; the top ten take 1.5% to 2%. Here the sequenced sample was CD4+ T cells sorted from blood, taken at week 0. Receptor source: a human donor with alopecia areata. Each CDR3 is given with its conserved first and last residue. Fields, in order: V gene, J gene, D gene, clone size, CDR3 protein, CDR3 DNA. D genes are given only for firm matches. Expanded clones get a size class; other rows say once, few or many, or leave the size out.

TRBV30,TRBJ1-6,-,-,CAWSVGQRSSPLHF,TGTGCCTGGAGTGTAGGGCAGCGGAGTTCACCCCTCCACTTT
TRBV6-1,TRBJ1-6,TRBD1,-,CASRGTGNSPLHF,TGTGCCAGCAGGGGGACAGGGAATTCACCCCTCCACTTT
TRBV30,TRBJ1-6,-,-,CAWKGGVGVGSPLHF,TGTGCCTGGAAAGGTGGGGTCGGGGTCGGTTCACCCCTCCACTTT
TRBV25-1,TRBJ1-2,-,-,CASSEVGYGYTF,TGTGCCAGCAGTGAGGTCGGCTATGGCTACACCTTC
TRBV5-6,TRBJ1-2,-,-,CASSPGFPGHGYTF,TGTGCCAGCAGCCCGGGATTCCCCGGGCATGGCTACACCTTC
TRBV9,TRBJ2-7,TRBD2,-,CASSVDASGGISYEQYF,TGTGCCAGCAGCGTAGACGCTAGCGGGGGAATATCCTACGAGCAGTACTTC
TRBV29-1,TRBJ2-7,-,-,CSGSTGIEQYF,TGCAGCGGGAGCACAGGGATCGAGCAGTACTTC
TRBV5-6,TRBJ2-5,TRBD2,-,CASSDAGVAGVAETQYF,TGTGCCAGCAGCGACGCAGGGGTAGCGGGGGTTGCAGAGACCCAGTACTTC
TRBV23-1,TRBJ1-6,TRBD1,-,CASSQLWTGPALLSYNSPLHF,TGCGCCAGCAGTCAATTGTGGACAGGTCCGGCGCTTTTATCCTATAATTCACCCCTCCACTTT
TRBV5-1,TRBJ1-6,-,many,CASSLGDTNNSPLHF,TGCGCCAGCAGCTTGGGGGACACCAATAATTCACCCCTCCACTTT
TRBV5-4,TRBJ2-7,TRBD1,-,CASSPDRGQGEQYF,TGTGCCAGCAGCCCGGACAGGGGGCAGGGCGAGCAGTACTTC
TRBV29-1,TRBJ1-2,-,-,CSVEDTGYGYTF,TGCAGCGTTGAGGATACAGGGTATGGCTACACCTTC
TRBV29-1,TRBJ1-2,-,-,CSVANSRYGYTF,TGCAGCGTTGCGAACAGCCGATATGGCTACACCTTC